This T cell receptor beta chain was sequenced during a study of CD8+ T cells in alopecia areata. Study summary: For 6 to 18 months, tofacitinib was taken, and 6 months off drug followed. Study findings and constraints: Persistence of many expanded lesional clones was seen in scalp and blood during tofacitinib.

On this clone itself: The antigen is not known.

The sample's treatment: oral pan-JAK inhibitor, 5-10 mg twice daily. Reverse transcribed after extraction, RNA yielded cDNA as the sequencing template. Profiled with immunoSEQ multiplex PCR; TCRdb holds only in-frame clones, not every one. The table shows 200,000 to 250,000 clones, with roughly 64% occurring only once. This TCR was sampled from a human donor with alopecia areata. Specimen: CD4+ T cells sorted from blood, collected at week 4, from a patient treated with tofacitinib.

The CDR3 protein is CASSIATSGGSYNEQFF. For the CDR3, the DNA is TGTGCCAGTAGTATAGCAACTAGCGGGGGGTCCTACAATGAGCAGTTCTTC. The V gene is TRBV19, the J gene TRBJ2-1; 12 bases map to TRBD2. Losses at the gene ends were 1 base for V and 1 base for J; bases not matched to a gene: 2. From germline, CDR1 is LNHDA and CDR2 SQIVND (reference sequence). CDR3 length: 17 residues.